This TCR beta chain derives from a study of blood T cell repertoires in COVID-19. Study-level background: Whether acute or convalescent, the COVID-19 samples came from the United States, Italy and Spain.

Those who participated ranged in age from about 18 to 89 years and resided in some 24 US areas. Cohort placement rested on clinical history that participants reported themselves. Source study methods: Reference gene primers were amplified, and this amplification served to estimate nucleated cell counts. Sequencing used immunoSEQ multiplex PCR; TCRdb keeps in-frame clones, though not all of them. V and J calls plus clone size are reproduced from that table; the DNA served to infer D and trimming. Of roughly 200,000 clones in the sample, around nine tenths were seen once. The CDR3 runs 15 residues. The ends lost 4 bases at V and 3 bases at J; junction bases unmatched: 3. Per germline, CDR1 SGHRS and CDR2 YFSETQ.

The rearrangement joins TRBV5-1 to TRBJ2-2, with 10 bases lining up with TRBD1. Sequenced material: PBMCs or T cells enriched from blood (not recorded which). The TCR originated in a woman aged 30 to 39 with acute COVID-19. Here the CDR3 reads CASSDRGPYTGELFF. The CDR3 coding sequence is TGCGCCAGCAGCGACAGGGGGCCTTACACCGGGGAGCTGTTTTTT.